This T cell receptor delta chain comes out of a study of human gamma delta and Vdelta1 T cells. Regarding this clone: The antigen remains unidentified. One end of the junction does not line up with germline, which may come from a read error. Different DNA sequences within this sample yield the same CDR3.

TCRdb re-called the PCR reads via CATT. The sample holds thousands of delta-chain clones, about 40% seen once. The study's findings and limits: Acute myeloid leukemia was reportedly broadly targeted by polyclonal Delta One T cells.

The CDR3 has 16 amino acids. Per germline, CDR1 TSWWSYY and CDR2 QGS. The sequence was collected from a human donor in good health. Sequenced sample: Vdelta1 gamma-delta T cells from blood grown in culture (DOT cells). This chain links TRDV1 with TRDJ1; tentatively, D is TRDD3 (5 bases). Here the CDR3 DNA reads TGCGCTCTTGGGGAACTGATCCGTGGGCGCACCGATAAACTCATCTTT. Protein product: CALGELIRGRTDKLIF.